The 3 T cell receptor beta chains in this list originate from one sample, sequenced in a study of T cell changes during pregnancy in multiple sclerosis. The repertoire was sequenced with immunoSEQ multiplex PCR; TCRdb's copy has only in-frame clones and lacks some. The data show under 80,000 clones, over 85% seen once. Source: peripheral blood, taken after pregnancy. These receptors all stem from a female donor in good health, enrolled as a control in a pregnancy study.

The gene calls are TRBV6-5 and TRBJ1-4; D is ambiguous. CDR1 is MNHEY, CDR2 SVGAGI, per germline. V was pared by 2 bases and J by 7 bases, with 8 bases between. The CDR3 is 13 residues long. The CDR3 sequence: CASSYRESEKLFF. In nucleotides, the CDR3 is TGTGCCAGCAGTTACAGGGAGAGTGAAAAACTGTTTTTT.

This chain links TRBV20-1 with TRBJ2-7, with D unclear. The ends were cut back, 4 bases at V and 5 bases at J, with 9 bases in the middle. CDR3 length: 11 amino acids. CDR1 is DFQATT, CDR2 SNEGSKA, per germline (reference sequence). The CDR3 DNA reads TGCAGTGCTAAGAGACGGGACGAGCAGTACTTC. Protein sequence: CSAKRRDEQYF.

The CDR3 bases are TGTGCCAGCAGCTTAGGGCGGGGGGGCCTATACAATGAGCAGTTCTTC. Translated: CASSLGRGGLYNEQFF. This sequence joins TRBV11-2 and TRBJ2-1, with 9 bases identical to TRBD2. The CDR3 has 16 residues. The germline CDR1 and CDR2 sequences are SGHAT and FQNNGV. V lost 1 base, J lost 4 bases, and 5 bases stayed unmatched.